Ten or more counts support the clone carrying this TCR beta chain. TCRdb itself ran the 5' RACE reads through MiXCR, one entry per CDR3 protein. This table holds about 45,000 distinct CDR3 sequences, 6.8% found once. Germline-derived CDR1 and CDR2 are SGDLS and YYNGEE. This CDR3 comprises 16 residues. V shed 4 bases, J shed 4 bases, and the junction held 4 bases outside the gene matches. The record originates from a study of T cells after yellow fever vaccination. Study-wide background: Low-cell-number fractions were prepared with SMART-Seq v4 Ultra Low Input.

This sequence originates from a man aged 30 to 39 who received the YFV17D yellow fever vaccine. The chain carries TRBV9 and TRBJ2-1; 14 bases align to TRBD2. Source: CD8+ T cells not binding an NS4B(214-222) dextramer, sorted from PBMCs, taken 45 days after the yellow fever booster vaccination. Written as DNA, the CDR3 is TGTGCCAGCAGCCCTCGGACTAGCGGGAGGTACAATGAGCAGTTCTTC. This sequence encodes CASSPRTSGRYNEQFF.